This T cell receptor beta chain was found in a study of blood T cell repertoires in COVID-19. Study background: Samples representing acute and convalescent COVID-19 were sourced from the United States, Italy and Spain. From T cells, B-cell-depleted T cells, or PBMCs came the material, which was cDNA or gDNA.

In the source study's methods: Nucleated cell number was recorded as an estimate derived from reference gene primer amplification. Data came from immunoSEQ multiplex PCR; TCRdb stores just in-frame clones and leaves some out. Clone size and the V and J calls come from that table; the DNA yielded D and trimming. The data hold approximately 99,000 clones, with over 75% observed a single time. The origin of this receptor is a human donor in a cohort sampled during active COVID-19. What was sequenced was peripheral blood.

The CDR3 protein is CTSSQGLAGDGTQYF. The CDR3 DNA sequence: TGCACCAGCAGCCAAGGACTAGCGGGAGACGGGACCCAGTACTTC. This chain uses TRBV1 with TRBJ2-5; whether TRBD2, the table's D call, matches the DNA was not checked. TRBV1 has pseudogene status. This CDR3 comprises 15 residues.